This T cell receptor beta chain was captured in a study of vaccination effects on CD4 cells after COVID-19. The protocol was immunoSEQ multiplex PCR, while the TCRdb copy is restricted to in-frame clones and leaves out a portion. The table shows fewer than 80,000 clones, with about 67% occurring only once. The junction had 2 bases not matched to a gene; V was cut back by 8 bases and J by 1 base. The CDR3 runs to 13 residues. Germline CDR1 MNHNY, CDR2 SVGAGI (reference sequence). Prior to sequencing, the ViraFEST assay stimulated PBMC with viral peptide pools, which expanded the antigen-specific CD4+ T cells. After roughly 11 days in culture, the CD4+ T cells were isolated. BNT162b2 vaccine or mRNA-1273 vaccine was given to participants in two doses. Vaccine recipients, nucleocapsid antibody negative, had no prior SARS-CoV-2 infection. About 2.2 million PBMC per well were cultured with around 11 IU/ml IL-2 and roughly 10 ug/ml peptides. Cultures got half-medium changes with IL-2 on days 3 and 7.

This clone was seen more than once but under ten times. Its specificity is unknown. The sequencing here drew on CD4+ T cells from PBMCs cultured with HCoV-229E spike peptides, taken after COVID-19 vaccination. This clonotype originated in a human donor who received a COVID-19 vaccine. The J gene is TRBJ1-5, the V gene TRBV6-6; 7 bases line up with TRBD1. The CDR3 sequence: CASHRGSNQPQHF. The CDR3 DNA sequence: TGTGCCAGCCACAGGGGAAGCAATCAGCCCCAGCATTTT.